The clone carrying this T cell receptor (beta chain) was detected a few times. Its antigen is still unknown. This entry comes from a study of radiotherapy plus CTLA-4 blockade in lung cancer. Notes on the study in general: Early blood T cell clone changes and increased post-radiation serum interferon-beta were reportedly the strongest response predictors. TCR clones originating in tumors grew in number in blood after radiotherapy plus ipilimumab.

The germline V gene encodes CDR1 SGDLS and CDR2 YYNGEE. The CDR3 totals 15 residues. Trimming cost V 6 bases and J 2 bases, with 17 bases left between them. Assay used: immunoSEQ multiplex PCR; TCRdb lists only in-frame clones, some missing. The table lists tens of thousands of clones, 70% to 80% of them singletons, with around 7.5% in the top ten. The receptor's source is a human donor with non-small cell lung cancer who had stable disease on radiotherapy plus ipilimumab. The sample in question was peripheral blood, obtained from a patient treated with radiotherapy plus ipilimumab. V and J are TRBV9 and TRBJ1-2; a weak D match, TRBD1 (6 bases). The CDR3 nucleotides are TGTGCCAGCACCTTAGCGGGGCAGGGGAACTATGGCTACACCTTC. This translates into CASTLAGQGNYGYTF.